These T cell receptor beta chains were read from a single sample in a study of human T cells and chemical hapten exposure. TCRdb analysed the RACE reads with MiXCR anew, one entry per CDR3 protein. The sample shows 95,000 to 150,000 distinct CDR3 sequences, roughly 12% of them seen only once. The source material was whole blood, sampled in connection with sensitization to the hapten diphenylcyclopropenone (DPC). Source of these receptors: a woman aged 50 to 65 with alopecia areata. Some clones in this sample may be carry-over from other donors' samples. Both conserved end residues are part of each CDR3. A D gene is named only where the DNA matches it firmly. Part of the rows lack a size; the others show once, few, many or a class for expanded clones.

TRBV21-1,NA,TRBJ2-7,NA,TGTGCCAGCAGCAAAGGCGCCGGGACTAGCGGGAGGACGAACTACTACGAGCAGTACTTC,CASSKGAGTSGRTNYYEQYF
TRBV29-1,few,TRBJ2-2,NA,TGCAGCGTTGAGGGCAGGGGGGAGCTGTTTTTT,CSVEGRGELFF
TRBV29-1,NA,TRBJ2-7,NA,TGCGGGGTTTGGGAGTACGAGCAGTACTTC,CGVWEYEQYF
TRBV7-2,NA,TRBJ1-5,NA,TGTGCCAGCGGACAATATATTCAGCCCCAGCATTTT,CASGQYIQPQHF
TRBV20-1,NA,TRBJ2-7,NA,TGCAGTGCTAGCCAGGGGTCCTACGAGCAGTACTTC,CSASQGSYEQYF
TRBV28,few,TRBJ1-2,TRBD1,TGTGCCAGCAGTCCCCCCGACAGGGCCAACTATGGCTACACCTTC,CASSPPDRANYGYTF
TRBV5-5,NA,TRBJ1-6,TRBD1,TGTGCCAGCAGCCAGGGACAGGGGAGTTCACCCCTCCACTTT,CASSQGQGSSPLHF
TRBV10-3,NA,TRBJ1-2,NA,TGTGCCATCAGTGAGACAGGACGCACCTATGGCTACACCTTC,CAISETGRTYGYTF
TRBV7-2,few,TRBJ2-3,NA,TGTGCCAGCAGCATCAGGTTTCCTAGCACAGATACGCAGTATTTT,CASSIRFPSTDTQYF
TRBV6-1,many,TRBJ2-4,NA,TGTGCCAGCAGTGCTACAGGGTCATCCAAAAACATTCAGTACTTC,CASSATGSSKNIQYF
TRBV6-5,many,TRBJ2-1,NA,TGTGCCAGCAGTCAGGGTCCGGGGTATGAGCAGTTCTTC,CASSQGPGYEQFF
TRBV7-9,NA,TRBJ2-7,NA,TGTGCCAGCAGCCGCACTGGGGGCTACCCGGAGGAGCAGTACTTC,CASSRTGGYPEEQYF
TRBV10-3,NA,TRBJ1-5,NA,TGTGCCATCAGTGAGGGGGCGGATAGCAATCAGCCCCAGCATTTT,CAISEGADSNQPQHF
TRBV6-6,NA,TRBJ1-2,NA,TGTGCCAGCAGTCGGGACAAAGCTAACTATGGCTACACCTTC,CASSRDKANYGYTF
TRBV4-1,NA,TRBJ2-3,NA,TGCGCCAGCAGCCAAGATCCGGCGGGACGGGGAGATACGCAGTATTTT,CASSQDPAGRGDTQYF
TRBV5-1,few,TRBJ1-1,NA,TGCGCCAGCTCCGAAGAGGGGAACACTGAAGCTTTCTTT,CASSEEGNTEAFF
TRBV7-6,NA,TRBJ2-1,TRBD2,TGTGCCAGCAGCGTCGTACTTGCGGGGGGCTACAATGAGCAGTTCTTC,CASSVVLAGGYNEQFF
TRBV7-9,NA,TRBJ1-1,NA,TGTGCCAGCAGCTTAGGCTCAACAGTGATGAACACTGAAGCTTTCTTT,CASSLGSTVMNTEAFF
TRBV24-1,NA,TRBJ2-3,NA,TGTGCCACCAGTCAGCCACCCACAGATACGCAGTATTTT,CATSQPPTDTQYF
TRBV4-1,few,TRBJ2-1,NA,TGCGCCAGCAGCCAAGCCGGCCTTCCCAATGAGCAGTTCTTC,CASSQAGLPNEQFF
TRBV20-1,few,TRBJ2-7,TRBD1,TGCAGTGCTAGGCCACGCCGTGACAGGGATTACGAGCAGTACTTC,CSARPRRDRDYEQYF
TRBV7-2,few,TRBJ1-1,NA,TGTGCCAGCAGCTTAACAGGTAAAGGGGCTGAAGCTTTCTTT,CASSLTGKGAEAFF
TRBV6-6,NA,TRBJ1-5,NA,TGTGCCAGCAGTCCCCAGAACAATCAGCCCCAGCATTTT,CASSPQNNQPQHF
TRBV12-3/TRBV12-4,NA,TRBJ1-1,TRBD1,TGTGCCAGCAGTCTGACAGGGGGCGCGAGAGCTTTCTTT,CASSLTGGARAFF
TRBV6-6,NA,TRBJ1-4,NA,TGTGCCAGCGGGGCGGTTCCTAATGAAAAACTGTTTTTT,CASGAVPNEKLFF
TRBV5-5,few,TRBJ1-2,NA,TGTGCCAGCAGCTTGGTAGGAGAAGGCTATCTCACCTTC,CASSLVGEGYLTF
TRBV2,once,TRBJ2-1,TRBD2,TGTGCCAGCAGTTCACCCCGACGGGAGGCCGCCTACAATGAGCAGTTCTTC,CASSSPRREAAYNEQFF
TRBV5-1,NA,TRBJ2-5,NA,TGCGCCAGCAGCTTGGAAGGAGACGGAGTGGAGACCCAGTACTTC,CASSLEGDGVETQYF
TRBV6-6,many,TRBJ2-7,NA,TGTGCCAGCAGTCCCCTACCCGGGAGCTCCTACGAGCAGTACTTC,CASSPLPGSSYEQYF
TRBV3-1,few,TRBJ2-7,NA,TGTGCCAGCAGCCAAGCGAGGACGGGGAGGTCCTCCTACGAGCAGTACTTC,CASSQARTGRSSYEQYF
TRBV29-1,NA,TRBJ2-5,NA,TGCAGCGTTTCACAAGAGACCCAGTACTTC,CSVSQETQYF
TRBV7-8,NA,TRBJ1-5,NA,TGTGCCAGCAGCAAAGATAATCAGCCCCAGCATTTT,CASSKDNQPQHF
TRBV6-5,NA,TRBJ1-2,NA,TGTGCCAGCAGCTCTGGGGCCACTAACTATGGCTACACCTTC,CASSSGATNYGYTF
TRBV7-2,many,TRBJ2-5,NA,TGTGCCAGCAACTTCGGCCCGAGAGTGACCCAGTACTTC,CASNFGPRVTQYF
TRBV7-2,NA,TRBJ1-6,NA,TGTGCCAGCAGCTTACAGGGCCGGTCACCCCTCCACTTT,CASSLQGRSPLHF
TRBV6-1,NA,TRBJ2-6,TRBD1,TGTGCCAGCAGTGCTCCGACAGGGACTGGGGCCAACGTCCTGACTTTC,CASSAPTGTGANVLTF
TRBV2,NA,TRBJ1-3,NA,TGTGCCAGCAGCCCCCAGGCAAACTCTCTGAACACCATATATTTT,CASSPQANSLNTIYF